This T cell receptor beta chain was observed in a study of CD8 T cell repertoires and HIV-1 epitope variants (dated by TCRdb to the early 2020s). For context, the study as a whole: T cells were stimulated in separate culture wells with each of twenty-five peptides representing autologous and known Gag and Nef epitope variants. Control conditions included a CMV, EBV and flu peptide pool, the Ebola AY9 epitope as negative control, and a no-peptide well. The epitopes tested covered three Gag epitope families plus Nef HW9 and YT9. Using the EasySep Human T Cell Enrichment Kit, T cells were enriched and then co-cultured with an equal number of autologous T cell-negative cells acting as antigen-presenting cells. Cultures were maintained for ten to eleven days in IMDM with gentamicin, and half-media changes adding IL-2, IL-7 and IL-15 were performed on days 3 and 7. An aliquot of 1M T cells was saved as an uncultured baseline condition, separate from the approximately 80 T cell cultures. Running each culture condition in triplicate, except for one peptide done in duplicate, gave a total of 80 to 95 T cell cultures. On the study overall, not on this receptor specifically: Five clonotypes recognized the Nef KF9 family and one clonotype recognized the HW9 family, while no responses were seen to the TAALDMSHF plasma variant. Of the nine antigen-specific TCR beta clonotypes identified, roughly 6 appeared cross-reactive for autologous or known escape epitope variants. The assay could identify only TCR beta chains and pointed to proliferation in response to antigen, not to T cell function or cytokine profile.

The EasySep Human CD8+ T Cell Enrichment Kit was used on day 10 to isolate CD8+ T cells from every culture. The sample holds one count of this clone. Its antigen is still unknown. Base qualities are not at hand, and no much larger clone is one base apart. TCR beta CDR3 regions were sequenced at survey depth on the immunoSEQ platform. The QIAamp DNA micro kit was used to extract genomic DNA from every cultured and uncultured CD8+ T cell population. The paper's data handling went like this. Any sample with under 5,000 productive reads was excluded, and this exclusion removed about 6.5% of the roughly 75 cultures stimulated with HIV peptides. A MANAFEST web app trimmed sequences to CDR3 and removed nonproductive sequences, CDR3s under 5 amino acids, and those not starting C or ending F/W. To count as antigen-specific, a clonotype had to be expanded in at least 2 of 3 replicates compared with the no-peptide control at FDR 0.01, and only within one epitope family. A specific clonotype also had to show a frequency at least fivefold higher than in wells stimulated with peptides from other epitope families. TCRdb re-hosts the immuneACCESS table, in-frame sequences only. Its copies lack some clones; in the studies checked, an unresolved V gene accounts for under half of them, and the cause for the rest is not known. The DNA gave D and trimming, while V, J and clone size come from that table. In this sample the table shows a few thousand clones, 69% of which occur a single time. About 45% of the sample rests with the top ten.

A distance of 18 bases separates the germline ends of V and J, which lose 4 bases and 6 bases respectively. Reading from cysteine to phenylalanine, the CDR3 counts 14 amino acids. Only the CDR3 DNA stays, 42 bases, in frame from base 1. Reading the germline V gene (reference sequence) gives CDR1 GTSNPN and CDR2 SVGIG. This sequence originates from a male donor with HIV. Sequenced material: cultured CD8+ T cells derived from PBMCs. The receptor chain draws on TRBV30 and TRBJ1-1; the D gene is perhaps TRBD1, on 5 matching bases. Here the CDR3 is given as CAWMDKLGKAEAFF. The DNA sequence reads TGTGCCTGGATGGACAAACTGGGTAAGGCTGAAGCTTTCTTT.